Described below is a single T cell receptor (beta chain) sequence and its context. There is no known antigen for this receptor. Base qualities are missing; no much larger clone stands one base away. TCRbeta CDR3 regions were amplified from genomic DNA using the immunoSEQ Assay, a bias-controlled multiplex PCR. The original methods were these. The number of nucleated cells in each sample was estimated by amplification of reference gene primers within the assay. To quantify the absolute abundance of each unique TCRbeta CDR3 rearrangement, sequence reads were collapsed and filtered. For each sample, productive Simpson clonality was calculated as the square root of Simpson's diversity index across productive rearrangements. This immuneACCESS table, as held by TCRdb, lists in-frame sequences with V and J called but not all clones. Of the missing ones, under half trace to an unresolved V gene in checked studies; the others have no known cause. The DNA was the basis for D and trimming; V, J and clone size are from that table. This sample is represented by some 180,000 clones; 79% of them were singletons. The leading ten clones occupy about 20% of the sample.

This sample stems from a study of blood T cell repertoires in COVID-19 (dated by TCRdb to 2020 to 2022). In the study overall: Recovered participants in ImmuneRACE Cohort 3 were defined by two consecutive negative NP/OP PCR tests, clearance by a healthcare professional, or resolution of symptoms. Collaborator samples came from the United States, Italy and Spain and covered acute and convalescent phases of COVID-19. The material from the prospective study consisted of cDNA or gDNA derived from T cells, B-cell-depleted T cells, or PBMCs. Deeply sampled blood TCRbeta repertoires from subjects exposed to, actively infected with, or recovered from COVID-19 were included in the dataset. The repertoires were made available in a free public database intended to serve as a resource for research on the immune response to SARS-CoV-2. The samples were drawn from two sources: the first 160 participants of the ongoing ImmuneRACE study, and 1,200 or so subjects contributed by 6 global collaborators. The sample metadata nearly always contained a de-identified subject ID, COVID-19 status, age in years and sex. Where available, HLA class I and class II types were taken from metadata supplied by the sample provider and were not determined by assay-based typing. The investigation overall reported the following: The amount of clinical and demographic metadata varied by source and participant and was provided uncurated.

Participants in the prospective study were aged roughly 18 to 89 years, lived in under 30 United States geographic areas, and enrolled through a virtual design. In the prospective study, cohorts were assigned on the basis of participant-reported clinical history obtained from a screening survey and a study questionnaire. Each participant in the prospective study had whole blood, serum and a nasopharyngeal or oropharyngeal swab collected by mobile phlebotomists. Participants in the prospective study had the option to provide additional blood draws and questionnaires over a 2-month period. Prospective study blood samples were shipped either frozen or at room temperature before DNA extraction. The cysteine opens and the phenylalanine closes a CDR3 of 14 amino acids. Only the CDR3 DNA stays, 42 bases, in frame from base 1. The V end loses 4 bases and the J end loses 7 bases, and a stretch of 13 bases separates them. The germline V gene provides CDR1 SNHLY and CDR2 FYNNEI.

The rearranged chain carries TRBV2 and TRBJ1-4, with TRBD1 perhaps the D gene, on 6 matching bases. Sequenced material: PBMCs or T cells enriched from blood (not recorded which). This clonotype originated in a woman in her 70s in a cohort exposed to, infected with or recovered from COVID-19 (not recorded which). The nucleotides read TGTGCCAGCAGTGCGGAGACAGGTGGTGAAAAACTGTTTTTT. It codes for CASSAETGGEKLFF.